These 24 T cell receptor beta chains share one sample of origin, sequenced in a study of cytomegalovirus exposure and HLA in healthy donors. PCR amplification relied on 60 Vbeta primers (plus 13 Jbeta primers). The assay was immunoSEQ multiplex PCR, and TCRdb's table has in-frame clones only and misses some. The top ten clones hold roughly 2% of a sample with about 110,000 clones, 60% to 80% of them seen once. The sample comprised PBMCs. These TCRs come from a man between 18 and 35 years old in good health and CMV-seronegative.

The chain is built from TRBV6-5 and TRBJ1-1; 9 bases map to TRBD1. The CDR3 has 13 residues. The V gene's germline CDR1 is MNHEY and CDR2 SVGAGI. Unmatched junction bases numbered 2, after V lost 6 bases and J lost 3 bases. The CDR3 loop reads CASSRTGDTEAFF. Written as DNA, the CDR3 is TGTGCCAGCAGCCGGACAGGGGACACTGAAGCTTTCTTT.

This chain joins TRBV5-6 and TRBJ1-1, with 7 bases identical to TRBD1. Germline-derived CDR1 and CDR2 are SGHDT and YYEEEE. This CDR3 comprises 13 residues. Trimming cost V 4 bases and J 6 bases; bases outside gene matches: 6. CDR3 amino acids: CASSPGGEPEAFF. The CDR3 bases are TGTGCCAGCAGCCCAGGGGGAGAGCCTGAAGCTTTCTTT.

This rearrangement joins TRBV6-5 to TRBJ1-2, with TRBD1 matching 7 bases. The CDR3 contains 16 residues. The germline CDR1 and CDR2 sequences are MNHEY and SVGAGI. After removal of 0 bases from V and 1 base from J, the junction contained 5 bases not matched to a gene. The CDR3 nucleotides are TGTGCCAGCAGTTACTCGAGCCGGGACAGTAACTATGGCTACACCTTC. This sequence encodes CASSYSSRDSNYGYTF.

This clone appeared once. One end of the junction does not line up with germline, which may come from a read error. The J gene is TRBJ2-7, the V gene TRBV7-9, with D possibly TRBD2 on 5 matching bases. The CDR3 has 12 residues. The germline CDR1 and CDR2 sequences are SEHNR and FQNEAQ (reference sequence). The CDR3 DNA reads TGTTCCAGCTACGGCGGCAGCGGCGAGCAGTACTTC. Its protein product is CSSYGGSGEQYF.

This clone appeared a single time. CDR3 protein: CAISRQQETQYF. The CDR3 bases are TGTGCCATCAGTCGACAGCAAGAGACCCAGTACTTC. This chain uses TRBV10-3 with TRBJ2-5; tentative D call: TRBD1 (5 bases). CDR3 length equals 12 residues. V lost 5 bases to trimming and J lost 2 bases, with 6 bases between them. Looked up from germline, CDR1 is ENHRY and CDR2 is SYGVKD.

The chain recombines TRBV18 with TRBJ1-3; D may be TRBD1 (5 bases). V gave up 2 bases and J gave up 2 bases, with 13 bases separating them. The CDR3 extends over 16 amino acids. Germline V gene sequence: CDR1 KGHSH, CDR2 LQKENI. CDR3 nucleotide sequence: TGTGCCAGCTCACCAAAGACAGATAGCCCTGGAAACACCATATATTTT. The encoded protein is CASSPKTDSPGNTIYF.

The chain recombines TRBV2 with TRBJ2-1, with 10 bases lining up with TRBD1. V lost 10 bases to trimming and J lost 4 bases; unmatched junction nucleotides: 4. This CDR3 contains 13 residues. Germline loops: CDR1 SNHLY, CDR2 FYNNEI. The CDR3 bases are TGTGCCACCAGGGACAGGGGTTACAATGAGCAGTTCTTC. Protein sequence: CATRDRGYNEQFF.

The chain employs TRBV7-9 and TRBJ2-7, with D possibly matching TRBD2 (7 bases). Germline CDR1 SEHNR, CDR2 FQNEAQ (reference sequence). The CDR3 loop spans 14 amino acids. V gave up 5 bases and J gave up 7 bases, with 18 bases separating them. The CDR3 DNA follows: TGTGCCAGCAGCCCACACGGGGGAGGGGGAGAGCAGTACTTC. This codes for CASSPHGGGGEQYF.

There are a few counts of this clone. This rearrangement joins TRBV6-6 to TRBJ1-6; D is possibly TRBD1 (6 bases). Looked up from germline, CDR1 is MNHNY and CDR2 is SVGAGI (reference sequence). Deletions cut 6 bases from V and 4 bases from J, with 13 bases between. The CDR3 loop spans 15 amino acids. The DNA for the CDR3 is TGTGCCAGCAGCAAACCGGACAGATATAATTCACCCCTCCACTTT. Protein product: CASSKPDRYNSPLHF.

The DNA of the CDR3 is TGTGCCAGCAGCTTAGGTCCAGCGGGGGGGCAGGGAGATACGCAGTATTTT. This gives the protein CASSLGPAGGQGDTQYF. The chain carries TRBV7-9 and TRBJ2-3, with 10 bases matching TRBD2. With V trimmed by 1 base and J by 5 bases, 9 bases remained unmatched. Germline CDR1 is SEHNR and CDR2 is FQNEAQ (reference sequence). This CDR3 region has 17 residues.

V usage is TRBV9 and J usage is TRBJ2-5, with 10 positions matching TRBD2. The junction had 1 base not matched to a gene; V was cut back by 4 bases and J by 1 base. The CDR3 length is 14 residues. Per germline, CDR1 SGDLS and CDR2 YYNGEE. CDR3 sequence: CASSSSGGQETQYF. The CDR3 DNA reads as TGTGCCAGCAGCTCTAGCGGGGGCCAAGAGACCCAGTACTTC.

A few counts support this clone. The CDR3 DNA is TGTGCCAGCAGTGTACAGGCGGGGTCCTATGGCTACACCTTC. Its translation is CASSVQAGSYGYTF. The genes are TRBV2 and TRBJ1-2; tentative D call: TRBD1 (5 bases). Trimming shortened V by 4 bases and J by 4 bases, and 13 bases separated the two germline ends. CDR3 length equals 14 residues. CDR1 is SNHLY, CDR2 FYNNEI, per germline. Full variable domain (missing parts from reference TRBV2 and TRBJ1-2): EPEVTQTPSHQVTQMGQEVILRCVPISNHLYFYWYRQILGQKVEFLVSFYNNEISEKSEIFDDQFSVERPDGSNFTLKIRSTKLEDSAMYFCASSVQAGSYGYTFGSGTRLTVV.

The V gene is TRBV5-6, the J gene TRBJ1-4; 7 nucleotides match TRBD1. CDR1 is SGHDT, CDR2 YYEEEE, per germline. The CDR3 runs 18 residues. V trimming: 4 bases; J trimming: 6 bases; junction bases outside the gene matches: 18. CDR3 sequence (DNA): TGTGCCAGCAGCCCGCCGACAGGGCGGGCATGGTATGATGAAAAACTGTTTTTT. It is translated as CASSPPTGRAWYDEKLFF. The full variable domain, its missing parts supplied by reference TRBV5-6 and TRBJ1-4, is DAGVTQSPTHLIKTRGQQVTLRCSPKSGHDTVSWYQQALGQGPQFIFQYYEEEERQRGNFPDRFSGHQFPNYSSELNVNALLLGDSALYLCASSPPTGRAWYDEKLFFGSGTQLSVL.

Of note for this clone: At one end, the junction sequence differs from germline, possibly due to a read error. This chain uses TRBV29-1 with TRBJ1-2, with D possibly matching TRBD1 (5 bases). The V gene's germline CDR1 is SQVTM and CDR2 ANQGSEA. The CDR3 totals 9 residues. The CDR3 sequence: CSVEGREAF. The DNA of the CDR3 is TGCAGCGTTGAGGGCAGGGAGGCCTTC.

The chain joins TRBV14 to TRBJ2-7; maybe TRBD2 (6 bases). Germline CDR1 and CDR2: SGHDN and FVKESK. The CDR3 has 20 residues. The V gene lost 3 bases and the J gene lost 2 bases, with 29 bases spanning the gap. CDR3 region: CASSHPSRLGVGLDTYEQYF. CDR3 nucleotides: TGTGCCAGCAGCCACCCTTCCCGACTAGGGGTCGGTTTAGACACCTACGAGCAGTACTTC.

This CDR3 reads CSVFPPGQESSDTQYF. DNA for the CDR3: TGCAGCGTATTCCCACCGGGACAGGAATCTTCAGATACGCAGTATTTT. The chain has TRBV29-1 and TRBJ2-3; TRBD1 matches 8 bases. In germline, CDR1 is SQVTM, CDR2 ANQGSEA. Losses at the gene ends were 6 bases for V and 4 bases for J; bases not matched to a gene: 15. The CDR3 covers 16 residues.

The J gene is TRBJ2-7, the V gene TRBV7-6, with D tentatively TRBD2 (6 bases). V lost 0 bases and J 4 bases, leaving 7 bases between the germline ends. Looked up from germline, CDR1 is SGHVS and CDR2 is FNYEAQ. This CDR3 region has 13 residues. The CDR3: CASSLAEGYEQYF. DNA for the CDR3: TGTGCCAGCAGCTTAGCGGAGGGGTACGAGCAGTACTTC.

This clone was seen more than once but under ten times. The chain has TRBV7-9 and TRBJ2-5; 10 nucleotides align to TRBD1. The V and J ends lost 5 bases and 5 bases, in that order; junction bases with no gene match: 5. The length of the CDR3 is 14 residues. Per germline, CDR1 SEHNR and CDR2 FQNEAQ (reference sequence). CDR3 region: CASSRQGASETQYF. CDR3 DNA: TGTGCCAGCAGCCGACAGGGGGCTAGTGAGACCCAGTACTTC.

This sequence joins TRBV10-3 and TRBJ2-2, with 9 bases aligning to TRBD2. Germline CDR1 and CDR2: ENHRY and SYGVKD. Germline trimming cut 9 bases from V and 1 base from J; bases unmatched to any gene: 12. The CDR3 runs 17 residues. CDR3 amino acids: CAINTRASGVNTGELFF. As DNA, the CDR3 is TGTGCCATAAATACTAGGGCTAGCGGGGTGAACACCGGGGAGCTGTTTTTT.

The chain is built from TRBV7-8 and TRBJ2-5, with a weak D call TRBD2 (5 bases). The V gene lost 2 bases and the J gene lost 5 bases, with 15 bases spanning the gap. Germline V CDR1 and CDR2: SGHVS, FQNEAQ. The CDR3 is 15 amino acids. The chain's CDR3 is CASSLRRSPGETQYF. CDR3 DNA: TGTGCCAGCAGCTTACGGAGAAGCCCGGGGGAGACCCAGTACTTC.

This clone was observed a few times. This chain links TRBV5-6 with TRBJ1-2, with a possible D match to TRBD1 (6 bases). This CDR3 is built from 15 residues. Trimming removed 5 bases from V and 4 bases from J, with 18 bases in between. Germline CDR1 SGHDT, CDR2 YYEEEE. The CDR3 here is CASSHTIQGLYGYTF. Here the CDR3 DNA reads TGTGCCAGCAGTCACACCATACAGGGCCTCTATGGCTACACCTTC.

V usage is TRBV4-3 and J usage is TRBJ2-7; 7 bases fit TRBD2. V was pared by 0 bases and J by 5 bases, with 4 bases of the junction left unmatched. Germline assignment: CDR1 LGHNA and CDR2 YSLEER. This CDR3 comprises 14 residues. For the CDR3, the DNA is TGCGCCAGCAGCCAAGACCTGCGGGGGAACGAGCAGTACTTC. This sequence encodes CASSQDLRGNEQYF.

This rearrangement joins TRBV7-3 to TRBJ2-5; D is undetermined. CDR3 length: 14 residues. Germline CDR1 and CDR2: SGHTA and FQGTGA. V was trimmed by 1 base and J by 5 bases, leaving 11 bases between them. CDR3 in amino acids: CASSLRSARETQYF. The CDR3 coding sequence is TGTGCCAGCAGCTTAAGGTCTGCTCGGGAGACCCAGTACTTC.

The chain combines TRBV27 with TRBJ2-7; 9 nucleotides agree with TRBD1. Germline CDR1 reads MNHEY; CDR2 reads SMNVEV (reference sequence). The CDR3 is 15 residues long. Trimming took 2 bases from V and 3 from J; bases not matched to a gene: 5. The CDR3 protein is CASSLRTGAVYEQYF. The CDR3 region has the DNA TGTGCCAGCAGTTTAAGGACAGGGGCAGTCTACGAGCAGTACTTC.